This is a list of T cell receptor beta chains from one sample in a study of identical twins. TCRdb reprocessed the 5' RACE reads via MiXCR and lists one record per CDR3 protein. The data show 430,000 or so distinct CDR3 sequences, with approximately 24% seen just once and around 3% held by the top ten. The data were also submitted as part of a second study, on T cells expressing NK-cell markers.

What was sequenced was CD4+ T cells sorted from blood. Receptors originate from a woman aged 18-30 years in good health. CDR3s include the opening cysteine and the closing phenylalanine or tryptophan. Clone size appears in some rows only: once, few, many, or a class for an expanded clone.

size: once; J: TRBJ2-5; V: TRBV7-2; CDR3: CASSRGPRGETQYF
size: few; J: TRBJ2-2; V: TRBV9; CDR3: CASSVDLLAGEAGELFF
size: NA; J: TRBJ2-5; V: TRBV7-2; CDR3: CASSFFGTVQETQYF
size: few; J: TRBJ2-3; V: TRBV12-3/TRBV12-4; CDR3: CASSHDRGPDTQYF
size: few; J: TRBJ2-1; V: TRBV7-2; CDR3: CASSALAGNINEQFF
size: NA; J: TRBJ2-1; V: TRBV24-1; CDR3: CATSPRRDAEQFF
size: few; J: TRBJ2-3; V: TRBV29-1; CDR3: CSVTGAYTDTQYF
size: NA; J: TRBJ1-1; V: TRBV5-1; CDR3: CASSSGGTGGGTEAFF
size: NA; J: TRBJ2-1; V: TRBV24-1; CDR3: CATGRGGGDEQFF
size: few; J: TRBJ1-1; V: TRBV11-2; CDR3: CASSPSWEGTEAFF
size: few; J: TRBJ1-2; V: TRBV12-3/TRBV12-4; CDR3: CASTPGQLNYGYTF
size: few; J: TRBJ2-7; V: TRBV12-3/TRBV12-4; CDR3: CASSQRQGREQYF
size: NA; J: TRBJ2-7; V: TRBV15; CDR3: CATSRDMTAYEQYF
size: few; J: TRBJ1-1; V: TRBV15; CDR3: CATSRDRGPWGYTEAFF
size: few; J: TRBJ2-1; V: TRBV29-1; CDR3: CSVEARGSYNEQFF
size: NA; J: TRBJ2-1; V: TRBV5-4; CDR3: CASSFLFAGGQYNEQFF
size: many; J: TRBJ2-3; V: TRBV5-6; CDR3: CASIRIGTDTQYF
size: NA; J: TRBJ2-5; V: TRBV3-1; CDR3: CASSQDPTSGETQYF
size: few; J: TRBJ2-1; V: TRBV6-2/TRBV6-3; CDR3: CASSYSTGGEQFF
size: few; J: TRBJ2-2; V: TRBV30; CDR3: CAWTNGNTGELFF
size: few; J: TRBJ2-7; V: TRBV20-1; CDR3: CSARDGAASFYEQYF
size: NA; J: TRBJ2-7; V: TRBV5-5; CDR3: CASSEGQGAREQYF
size: many; J: TRBJ2-7; V: TRBV7-9; CDR3: CASSPSGQGTEQYF
size: NA; J: TRBJ1-2; V: TRBV7-9; CDR3: CASSRPGQSPNYGYTF